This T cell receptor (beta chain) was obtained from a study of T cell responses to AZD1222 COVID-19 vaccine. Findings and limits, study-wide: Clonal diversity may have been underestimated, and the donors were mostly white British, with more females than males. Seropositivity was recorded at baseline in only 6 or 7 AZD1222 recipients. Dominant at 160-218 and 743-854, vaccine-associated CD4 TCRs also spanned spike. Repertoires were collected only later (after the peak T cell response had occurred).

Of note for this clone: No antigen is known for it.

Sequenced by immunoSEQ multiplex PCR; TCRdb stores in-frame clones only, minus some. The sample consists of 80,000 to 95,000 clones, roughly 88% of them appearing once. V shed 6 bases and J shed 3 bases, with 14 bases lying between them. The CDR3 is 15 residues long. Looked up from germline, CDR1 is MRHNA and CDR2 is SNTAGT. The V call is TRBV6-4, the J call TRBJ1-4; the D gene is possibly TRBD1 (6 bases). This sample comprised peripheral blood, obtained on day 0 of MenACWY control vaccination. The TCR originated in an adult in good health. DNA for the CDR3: TGTGCCAGCAGGCCCGGGAAGGGGGCTAATGAAAAACTGTTTTTT. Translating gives CASRPGKGANEKLFF.